A selection of T cell receptor beta chains follows, all from one sample in a study of blood T cell repertoires in COVID-19. Produced via immunoSEQ multiplex PCR; TCRdb's table is partial and in-frame only. The sample shows fewer than 25,000 clones, 90% of them seen only once. Sequenced: peripheral blood. The receptors originated from a man in his sixties or seventies with acute or convalescent COVID-19. Each CDR3 is given without its conserved first and last residue. A clone size is listed for some rows: how often the clone was seen (once, few, many), or a class if it is expanded.

J gene: TRBJ2-3; V gene: TRBV11-3; clone size: NA; CDR3 protein: ASSRQGAPTDTQY
J gene: TRBJ2-2; V gene: TRBV3-1/TRBV3-2; clone size: NA; CDR3 protein: ASSLIGGELF
J gene: TRBJ1-1; V gene: TRBV5-1; clone size: once; CDR3 protein: ASSLVRGKAF
J gene: TRBJ2-1; V gene: TRBV5-1; clone size: NA; CDR3 protein: ASSLGAGTAYNEQF
J gene: TRBJ2-7; V gene: TRBV6-6; clone size: NA; CDR3 protein: ASSYVGASSYEQY
J gene: TRBJ2-3; V gene: TRBV18; clone size: NA; CDR3 protein: ASSPPTSGMIDTQY
J gene: TRBJ2-7; V gene: TRBV7-6; clone size: NA; CDR3 protein: ASSLDPGGVGYEQY
J gene: TRBJ1-6; V gene: TRBV5-3; clone size: NA; CDR3 protein: ARSHRDTKGPPLH
J gene: TRBJ1-5; V gene: TRBV6-2/TRBV6-3; clone size: NA; CDR3 protein: ASSYRTDRGPGNSNQPQH
J gene: TRBJ1-1; V gene: TRBV4-3; clone size: NA; CDR3 protein: ASSQDGGVRNTEAF
J gene: TRBJ1-1; V gene: TRBV12-3/TRBV12-4; clone size: NA; CDR3 protein: ASSLRGEAF
J gene: TRBJ2-1; V gene: TRBV18; clone size: NA; CDR3 protein: ASSPQPSEQF
J gene: TRBJ2-7; V gene: TRBV15; clone size: NA; CDR3 protein: ATSREAGTYEQY
J gene: TRBJ2-7; V gene: TRBV7-9; clone size: NA; CDR3 protein: ASSFRDRAYEQY
J gene: TRBJ1-6; V gene: TRBV30; clone size: NA; CDR3 protein: ACGQGTTPLH
J gene: TRBJ2-7; V gene: TRBV5-5; clone size: NA; CDR3 protein: ASRSPGNLYEQY
J gene: TRBJ2-1; V gene: TRBV6-6; clone size: NA; CDR3 protein: ASSYRQAYNEQF
J gene: TRBJ1-5; V gene: TRBV29-1; clone size: NA; CDR3 protein: SAQDRGGQPQH
J gene: TRBJ2-3; V gene: TRBV10-1; clone size: NA; CDR3 protein: ASSELTEIPDTQY
J gene: TRBJ1-1; V gene: TRBV11-3; clone size: NA; CDR3 protein: ASSQRTEAF
J gene: TRBJ1-1; V gene: TRBV6-1; clone size: NA; CDR3 protein: ASSDLSVGGEAF
J gene: TRBJ2-7; V gene: TRBV7-2; clone size: NA; CDR3 protein: ASSPSFRGTGRIEQY
J gene: TRBJ1-5; V gene: TRBV28; clone size: NA; CDR3 protein: ASSLEGRYSQPQH
J gene: TRBJ2-7; V gene: TRBV10-2; clone size: NA; CDR3 protein: ASRPGLAGDYEQY
J gene: TRBJ2-1; V gene: TRBV12-3/TRBV12-4; clone size: NA; CDR3 protein: ASSTNYLPEQF
J gene: TRBJ2-5; V gene: TRBV18; clone size: once; CDR3 protein: ASSPLSSGETQY
J gene: TRBJ2-7; V gene: TRBV18; clone size: NA; CDR3 protein: ASSPRQGQSEQY
J gene: TRBJ2-7; V gene: TRBV19; clone size: NA; CDR3 protein: ASSPARVSFYEQY
J gene: TRBJ2-3; V gene: TRBV5-1; clone size: NA; CDR3 protein: ASSLRAGTSTDTQY
J gene: TRBJ2-1; V gene: TRBV28; clone size: NA; CDR3 protein: ASSLPSTSGGEQF
J gene: TRBJ1-1; V gene: TRBV19; clone size: few; CDR3 protein: ASSNRGMNTEAF
J gene: TRBJ1-3; V gene: TRBV10-3; clone size: NA; CDR3 protein: ATEGTSGNTIY
J gene: TRBJ1-1; V gene: TRBV6-6; clone size: NA; CDR3 protein: ASSYSSFTEAF
J gene: TRBJ2-7; V gene: TRBV10-1; clone size: NA; CDR3 protein: ARRAVGGQGAFCSEQY
J gene: TRBJ2-3; V gene: TRBV19; clone size: once; CDR3 protein: ASSKSGSITDTQY
J gene: TRBJ2-4; V gene: TRBV18; clone size: once; CDR3 protein: ASSPPTGGIANIQY
J gene: TRBJ2-5; V gene: TRBV5-1; clone size: NA; CDR3 protein: ASSLPAGAQETQY
J gene: TRBJ2-1; V gene: TRBV28; clone size: NA; CDR3 protein: ASSTPAGGRYEQF
J gene: TRBJ1-6; V gene: TRBV18; clone size: NA; CDR3 protein: ASSPQDNSPLH
J gene: TRBJ2-1; V gene: TRBV7-2; clone size: NA; CDR3 protein: ASSLVRGGSYNEQF
J gene: TRBJ2-3; V gene: TRBV7-2; clone size: NA; CDR3 protein: ASSLNRDRGQDTQY
J gene: TRBJ1-5; V gene: TRBV24-1; clone size: few; CDR3 protein: ATSDPTGGDQPQH
J gene: TRBJ2-1; V gene: TRBV5-6; clone size: NA; CDR3 protein: ASSLATGGNEQF
J gene: TRBJ2-1; V gene: TRBV7-2; clone size: once; CDR3 protein: ASSTRGGHNEQF
J gene: TRBJ2-1; V gene: TRBV4-1; clone size: once; CDR3 protein: ASRGVNEQF
J gene: TRBJ1-6; V gene: TRBV28; clone size: once; CDR3 protein: ASSFGGYRLSSYNSPLH
J gene: TRBJ1-5; V gene: TRBV19; clone size: NA; CDR3 protein: ASKVIWASHNQPQH